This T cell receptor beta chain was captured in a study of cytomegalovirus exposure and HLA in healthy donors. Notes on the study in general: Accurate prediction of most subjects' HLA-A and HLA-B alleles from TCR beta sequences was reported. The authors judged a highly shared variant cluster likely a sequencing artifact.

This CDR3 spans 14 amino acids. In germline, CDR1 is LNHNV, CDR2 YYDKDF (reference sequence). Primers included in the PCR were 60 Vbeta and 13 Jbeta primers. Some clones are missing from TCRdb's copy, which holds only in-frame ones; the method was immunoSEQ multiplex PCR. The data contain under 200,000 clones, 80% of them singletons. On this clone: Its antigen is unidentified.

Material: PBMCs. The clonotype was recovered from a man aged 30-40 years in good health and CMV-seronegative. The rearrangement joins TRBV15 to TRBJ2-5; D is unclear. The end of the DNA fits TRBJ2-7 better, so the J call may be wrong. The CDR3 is CATSRSARSDEQYF. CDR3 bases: TGTGCCACCAGCAGATCTGCTCGGAGCGACGAGCAGTACTTC.